The present TCR beta chain was sequenced within a study of shared clonotypes between healthy human individuals. Study in general: Contributing individuals were a couple of females and three males aged 18 to 49. Per donor, CD8 memory used one plate, CD8 naive used two, CD4 memory used three and CD4 naive used three.

Sequenced by immunoSEQ multiplex PCR; TCRdb stores in-frame clones only, minus some. The table shows roughly 2.5 million clones, with around 94% occurring only once. Caucasian adults residing in Nashville, Tennessee made up all the donors. CD4+ cells underwent separation, giving CD45RA+ naive and CD45RA-negative memory subsets. This TCR was recovered from a man aged 18 to 35 in good health. Input material: naive CD4+ T cells sorted from blood. Subset: CD45RA+ positively selected.

Written as DNA, the CDR3 is TGTGCCAGCAGCTTAGACAACAGGGGGCGCGGAGAGACCCAGTACTTC. This encodes CASSLDNRGRGETQYF. The chain employs TRBV11-2 and TRBJ2-5; 9 positions match TRBD1. The J segment lost 4 bases and the V segment lost 0 bases, leaving 6 bases of the junction unmatched. Germline V CDR1 and CDR2: SGHAT, FQNNGV. The CDR3 sequence is 16 residues long.